This TCR beta chain was recorded in a study of low-dose radiotherapy and immunotherapy resistance in tumors. Regarding time point: before trial treatment. This clonotype was picked up a small number of times. Primers used for first-strand cDNA, a TRAV- and TRBV-specific set, covered both alpha and beta chains. The TCRs were subjected to amplification over 20 PCR cycles employing a constant-region primer in conjunction with a V-primer adapter. TCRdb processed the reads anew with MiXCR; each CDR3 protein has one entry. Among fewer than 90,000 distinct CDR3 sequences listed, approximately 19% were seen once. Germline loops: CDR1 DFQATT, CDR2 SNEGSKA (reference sequence). The CDR3 totals 10 residues. The V and J ends lost 3 bases and 8 bases respectively, with 7 bases between them.

The TCR sequence derives from a male donor with prostate cancer. The specimen comprised PBMCs, sampled before treatment. The chain carries TRBV20-1 and TRBJ1-2; the D is unclear. CDR3 sequence reads: CSAREYGYTF. The CDR3 bases are TGCAGTGCTAGGGAATACGGCTACACCTTC.